The rows below give T cell receptor beta chains drawn from one sample of a study of vaccination and CD4 T cells after COVID-19. These receptors have no known antigen. TCRdb processed the PCR reads anew with MiXCR; each CDR3 protein has one entry. The sample carries some 25,000 distinct CDR3 sequences, 49% recorded once. Sequenced input: CD4+ T cells from blood, cultured in vitro. These receptors all stem from a human donor who had recovered from COVID-19. The CDR3 runs from the conserved cysteine through the conserved F or W.

15	TRBV7-9	TRBJ1-3	CASSFRGTSGNTIYF
15	TRBV9	TRBJ1-1	CASSVGGPMNTEAFF
14	TRBV7-9	TRBJ2-6	CASSLTDGANVLTF
13	TRBV4-3	TRBJ1-5	CASSQVGGQPQHF
21	TRBV28	TRBJ2-4	CASSLYPWLAGGSLAKNIQYF
15	TRBV11-3	TRBJ1-6	CASSSGQGDYSPLHF
14	TRBV12-3/TRBV12-4	TRBJ1-2	CASTIRRGSYGYTF
13	TRBV28	TRBJ1-2	CASRRGTVYGYTF
15	TRBV5-4	TRBJ2-5	CASSSASGSQETQYF
12	TRBV6-1	TRBJ1-2	CATKTGGGGYTF
14	TRBV19	TRBJ2-7	CASSTNRGGYEQYF
15	TRBV20-1	TRBJ2-2	CSAPLAGAGTGELFF